This TCR beta chain was profiled in a study of blood T cells in healthy people across ages. Study results and caveats: Across samples, TCR beta diversity tracked strongly with naive T cell percentage.

Through a sample-barcoded 5' primer and a J-beta primer mix, a second PCR was run for about 6 to 11 cycles. TCRdb independently ran MiXCR on the 5' RACE reads; one entry per CDR3 protein. The sample includes over 700,000 distinct CDR3 sequences, 40% to 65% seen only once; the top ten take about 38%. Donors were systemically healthy Caucasian individuals from Russia aged roughly 6 to 100 years. The draw of peripheral blood yielded roughly 9.1 milliliters from each donor. Isolating PBMCs gave at least 6.5 million of these cells per sample. The germline V gene has CDR1 MNHEY and CDR2 SVGAGI. The CDR3 sequence is 13 residues long. Trimming at V came to 6 bases and at J to 3 bases, leaving 3 bases not matched to a gene. Only a few counts were recorded for this clonotype. Its antigen remains unknown.

Input material: blood. The V and J genes are TRBV6-5 and TRBJ2-5, with 8 nucleotides matching TRBD1. The receptor's source is an older man in good health. The CDR3 DNA reads as TGTGCCAGCAGGAAGACAGGGGAAGAGACCCAGTACTTC. This encodes CASRKTGEETQYF.